This passage covers 11 T cell receptor beta chains from one sample sequenced in a study of blood T cell repertoires in COVID-19. Assay used: immunoSEQ multiplex PCR; TCRdb lists only in-frame clones, some missing. The repertoire holds about 35,000 clones, with under 85% as singletons. The sample comprised peripheral blood. These receptors came from a man older than 75 with acute or convalescent COVID-19.

There are a few counts of this clone. The chain employs TRBV4-1 and TRBJ2-1, with 12 bases aligning to TRBD2. The CDR3 runs to 16 residues. From germline, CDR1 is MGHRA and CDR2 YSYEKL. The V gene end was trimmed by 2 bases and the J gene end by 5 bases; junction bases not matched to a gene: 4. The CDR3 nucleotides are TGCGCCAGCAGCCAACCGGGACTAGCGGGCCACAATGAGCAGTTCTTC. Amino acid sequence: CASSQPGLAGHNEQFF.

The chain uses TRBV29-1 and TRBJ2-2; 11 nucleotides agree with TRBD1. Trimming at V came to 0 bases and at J to 7 bases, leaving 4 bases not matched to a gene. Germline-derived CDR1 and CDR2 are SQVTM and ANQGSEA. The CDR3 runs 15 residues. The CDR3 region has the DNA TGCAGCGTTGAAGAGTCGGGGACAGGGGGCGGGGAGCTGTTTTTT. It encodes CSVEESGTGGGELFF.

This clone was seen a few times. The rearrangement links TRBV4-3 to TRBJ1-1; 8 positions agree with TRBD1. The CDR3 has 14 amino acids. Germline V gene lookup returns CDR1 LGHNA and CDR2 YSLEER. Germline trimming cut 2 bases from V and 8 bases from J; bases unmatched to any gene: 7. The CDR3 DNA follows: TGCGCCAGCAGCCAAAATGACAGGGGCGAAGAAGCTTTCTTT. The encoded protein is CASSQNDRGEEAFF.

This chain links TRBV6-5 with TRBJ2-2, with unresolved D. The CDR3 extends over 14 amino acids. Germline V gene lookup returns CDR1 MNHEY and CDR2 SVGAGI. V shed 6 bases and J shed 8 bases, with 16 bases lying between them. CDR3 DNA sequence: TGTGCCAGCAGGACCCAGACACAAATGGGGGAGCTGTTTTTT. Translating it yields CASRTQTQMGELFF.

With regard to this clone: One end of the junction does not line up with germline, which may come from a read error. The chain recombines TRBV7-7 with TRBJ2-3, with 14 bases that match TRBD2. This CDR3 has 19 residues. Germline CDR1 reads SSHAT; CDR2 reads FNYEAQ (reference sequence). Written as DNA, the CDR3 is TGTGCTAGCAGCCCGGGACTAGCGGGGGTACGACAGATTCCGGATACGCAGTATTTT. Translating gives CASSPGLAGVRQIPDTQYF.

The rearrangement links TRBV3-1 (or the pseudogene TRBV3-2) to TRBJ1-5; no firm D call. This CDR3 is built from 13 residues. The V gene's germline CDR1 is LGHDT and CDR2 YNNKEL (reference sequence). Between the trimmed V and J ends, which lost 4 bases and 10 bases, there was a span of 14 bases. DNA for the CDR3: TGTGCCAGCAGCCCATCCTCGGGAGGTCCCCAGCATTTT. The encoded protein is CASSPSSGGPQHF.

Note on this clone: At one end, the junction sequence differs from germline, possibly due to a read error. The chain uses TRBV19 and TRBJ1-5; maybe TRBD1 (6 bases). The germline gives CDR1 LNHDA, CDR2 SQIVND (reference sequence). This CDR3 comprises 14 residues. Written as DNA, the CDR3 is TGTGCCAGTAGTATCTGGGCAGGGGATCAACCCCAGCATTTT. This gives the protein CASSIWAGDQPQHF. The whole variable domain, filled in from reference TRBV19 and TRBJ1-5, reads DGGITQSPKYLFRKEGQNVTLSCEQNLNHDAMYWYRQDPGQGLRLIYYSQIVNDFQKGDIAEGYSVSREKKESFPLTVTSAQKNPTAFYLCASSIWAGDQPQHFGDGTRLSIL.

The gene calls are TRBV9 and TRBJ2-2; 8 positions agree with TRBD1. The CDR3 has 16 residues. In germline, CDR1 is SGDLS, CDR2 YYNGEE. V shed 3 bases and J 7 bases; nucleotides not matched to a gene: 11. For the CDR3, the DNA is TGTGCCAGCAGCGCCCAGGTGGCAGGGGGCAGCGGGGAGCTGTTTTTT. Residues: CASSAQVAGGSGELFF.

The chain couples TRBV7-9 to TRBJ2-5; the D gene is possibly TRBD1 (5 bases). The V gene's germline CDR1 is SEHNR and CDR2 FQNEAQ (reference sequence). V lost 5 bases and J 0 bases, leaving 13 bases between the germline ends. The CDR3 loop spans 15 amino acids. DNA for the CDR3: TGTGCCAGCAGCCCCTGGACATCGTACCAAGAGACCCAGTACTTC. It yields the protein CASSPWTSYQETQYF.

The chain's CDR3 is CASSLNPRQANRGANVLTF. For the CDR3, the DNA is TGTGCCAGCAGCTTAAACCCCAGACAGGCAAATAGGGGGGCCAACGTCCTGACTTTC. The chain combines TRBV7-2 with TRBJ2-6; D possibly corresponds to TRBD1 (6 bases). The CDR3 is 19 amino acids. CDR1 and CDR2 from the germline V gene are SGHTA and FQGNSA. The ends were cut back, 2 bases at V and 4 bases at J, with 21 bases in the middle.

The V call is TRBV9, the J call TRBJ2-1; 9 bases match TRBD2. Germline V gives CDR1 SGDLS, CDR2 YYNGEE. This CDR3 spans 14 amino acids. V was clipped by 4 bases and J by 8 bases; unmatched bases: 7. CDR3 sequence: CASSPLSSGDEQFF. For the CDR3, the DNA is TGTGCCAGCAGCCCACTCTCTAGCGGGGATGAGCAGTTCTTC.